This T cell receptor (beta chain) was profiled in a study of cytomegalovirus exposure and HLA in healthy donors. PCR involved 60 Vbeta and 13 Jbeta primers. Sequencing used immunoSEQ multiplex PCR; TCRdb keeps in-frame clones, though not all of them. The data show more than 150,000 clones, about 84% seen once. CDR3 length: 14 amino acids. The chain links TRBV21-1 to TRBJ1-1; TRBD1 was called by the table and not checked on the DNA. TRBV21-1 is recorded as a pseudogene. Sequencing was done on a sample of PBMCs. This clonotype was obtained from a man aged 50 to 59 in good health and CMV-seronegative. In DNA form, the CDR3 reads TGTGCCAGCAGCAGCCGGGACAGGGTCGCTGAAGCTTTCTTT. Translated, it gives CASSSRDRVAEAFF.